The 17 T cell receptor beta chains listed next were all sequenced from one sample in a study of blood T cell repertoires in COVID-19. TCRdb keeps only in-frame clones here, not all; method: immunoSEQ multiplex PCR. The table lists 150,000 to 200,000 clones, roughly 85% of them singletons. The sample consisted of peripheral blood. These receptors all stem from a human donor with acute or convalescent COVID-19. The donor label of this sample is uncertain.

The chain recombines TRBV10-1 with TRBJ1-3, with D unresolved. Looked up from germline, CDR1 is WNHNN and CDR2 is SYGVQD (reference sequence). The V end was cut by 6 bases, the J end by 12 bases, with 18 bases between. CDR3 length equals 13 residues. The CDR3 is CASSYFSGRVIYF. In DNA, the CDR3 is TGCGCCAGCAGCTACTTCTCCGGGAGGGTCATATATTTT.

V and J are TRBV6-1 and TRBJ2-3; perhaps TRBD2 as D (6 bases). This CDR3 has 14 amino acids. The germline V gene has CDR1 MNHNS and CDR2 SASEGT. Trimming took off 1 base at V and 6 bases at J, with 11 bases between the two ends. CDR3 in DNA: TGTGCCAGCAGTGAAGGGCCGGGAGTTGATACGCAGTATTTT. As protein: CASSEGPGVDTQYF.

The V gene is TRBV6-6, the J gene TRBJ1-2, with 12 bases identical to TRBD1. J was trimmed by 8 bases and V by 2 bases; bases with no gene match: 9. This CDR3 comprises 16 residues. From germline, CDR1 is MNHNY and CDR2 SVGAGI (reference sequence). Written as DNA, the CDR3 is TGTGCCAGCAGTTACCCGGGACAGGGGGCGCGAGGGGGCTACACCTTC. This codes for CASSYPGQGARGGYTF.

CDR3 bases: TGTGCCAGCAGTAGAGCGGGGGGGCCGGGGAACATTCAGTACTTC. Encoded protein: CASSRAGGPGNIQYF. The rearrangement links TRBV6-5 to TRBJ2-4, with 10 positions matching TRBD2. CDR1 and CDR2 from the germline V gene are MNHEY and SVGAGI. This CDR3 has 15 amino acids. J lost 7 bases, V lost 5 bases, and 8 bases had no gene match.

The sample holds a few counts of this clone. The chain recombines TRBV5-1 with TRBJ1-1; D is ambiguous. Between the trimmed V and J ends, which lost 0 bases and 1 base, there was a span of 10 bases. The CDR3 is made up of 15 amino acids. Germline CDR1 SGHRS, CDR2 YFSETQ. This CDR3 reads CASSLGSITNTEAFF. CDR3 sequence (DNA): TGCGCCAGCAGCTTGGGTTCTATAACGAACACTGAAGCTTTCTTT.

V usage is TRBV5-4 and J usage is TRBJ1-4; 8 positions agree with TRBD1. CDR1 is SGHNT, CDR2 YYREEE, per germline (reference sequence). The CDR3 loop spans 16 amino acids. J lost 7 bases, V lost 4 bases, and 12 bases had no gene match. Here the CDR3 DNA reads TGTGCCAGCAGCCCTACAGGACAGGGTGTCGGTGAAAAACTGTTTTTT. This translates into CASSPTGQGVGEKLFF.

The rearrangement uses TRBV28 and TRBJ2-7; possible D gene TRBD2, 7 bases. The CDR3 runs to 17 residues. Germline CDR1 reads MDHEN; CDR2 reads SYDVKM. Deletions cut 3 bases from V and 3 bases from J, with 21 bases between. The CDR3 here is CASSLGAAGFGVYEQYF. The CDR3 DNA sequence: TGTGCCAGCAGTTTGGGGGCAGCGGGGTTCGGGGTCTACGAGCAGTACTTC.

This chain uses TRBV14 with TRBJ2-7; 8 nucleotides line up with TRBD1. J lost 2 bases, V lost 5 bases, and 8 bases had no gene match. CDR3 length: 15 residues. Germline V CDR1 and CDR2: SGHDN, FVKESK. CDR3 in amino acids: CASSGTGTGPYEQYF. The CDR3 DNA follows: TGTGCCAGCAGCGGAACCGGGACAGGACCCTACGAGCAGTACTTC.

The chain has TRBV6-5 and TRBJ1-1, with D unclear. Per germline, CDR1 MNHEY and CDR2 SVGAGI. Trimming left V 6 bases short and J 1 base short, with 12 bases between. The CDR3 has 14 amino acids. The CDR3 nucleotides are TGTGCCAGCAGATCATTCCTCGGGAACACTGAAGCTTTCTTT. Its protein is CASRSFLGNTEAFF.

The rearrangement links TRBV9 to TRBJ2-1; tentatively, D is TRBD1 (5 bases). Germline loops: CDR1 SGDLS, CDR2 YYNGEE. V was trimmed by 0 bases and J by 4 bases, leaving 8 bases between them. This CDR3 has 14 amino acids. The CDR3 is CASSVAAGYNEQFF. DNA for the CDR3: TGTGCCAGCAGCGTAGCTGCAGGGTACAATGAGCAGTTCTTC. The full variable domain, completed using reference TRBV9 and TRBJ2-1, is DSGVTQTPKHLITATGQRVTLRCSPRSGDLSVYWYQQSLDQGLQFLIQYYNGEERAKGNILERFSAQQFPDLHSELNLSSLELGDSALYFCASSVAAGYNEQFFGPGTRLTVL.

This chain connects TRBV6-5 to TRBJ1-2, with D perhaps matching TRBD1 (5 bases). Between the trimmed V and J ends, which lost 6 bases and 3 bases, there was a span of 11 bases. The CDR3 has 13 residues. The V gene's germline CDR1 is MNHEY and CDR2 SVGAGI. The CDR3 region is CASRKTTDYGYTF. CDR3 nucleotide sequence: TGTGCCAGCAGAAAAACGACAGACTATGGCTACACCTTC.

This chain connects TRBV12-5 to TRBJ2-2; the D gene is possibly TRBD1 (6 bases). Deletions cut 1 base from V and 0 bases from J, with 9 bases between. Germline V gene data show CDR1 as LGHNT and CDR2 as FRNRAP. The CDR3 extends over 16 amino acids. The CDR3 coding sequence is TGTGCTAGTGGTTTGGGGACAGTCTCGAACACCGGGGAGCTGTTTTTT. Its translation: CASGLGTVSNTGELFF.

The chain links TRBV2 to TRBJ2-1; D perhaps matches TRBD1 (5 bases). The CDR3 length is 15 residues. The ends were cut back, 4 bases at V and 2 bases at J, with 12 bases in the middle. Germline V CDR1 and CDR2: SNHLY, FYNNEI. CDR3 amino acids: CASSVGRVTYNEQFF. As DNA, the CDR3 is TGTGCCAGCAGTGTGGGCAGGGTGACCTACAATGAGCAGTTCTTC.

The chain joins TRBV2 to TRBJ1-6; D may be TRBD1 (5 bases). In germline, CDR1 is SNHLY, CDR2 FYNNEI. This CDR3 is built from 15 residues. V was shortened by 1 base and J by 7 bases, with 11 bases between the two germline ends. In DNA form, the CDR3 reads TGTGCCAGCAGTGAAGTTGGGACTTCCAATTCACCCCTCCACTTT. This encodes CASSEVGTSNSPLHF.

The CDR3 loop reads CASSKVRVAVLPSYEQYF. The CDR3 DNA reads as TGTGCCAGCAGCAAAGTCAGGGTGGCAGTTTTACCATCCTACGAGCAGTACTTC. This rearrangement joins TRBV21-1 to TRBJ2-7; the DNA was not used to check the table's D call, TRBD1. TRBV21-1 has pseudogene status. This CDR3 is 18 amino acids long.

The genes are TRBV6-1 and TRBJ2-1, with TRBD1 as a possible D gene (6 bases). Germline-derived CDR1 and CDR2 are MNHNS and SASEGT. The CDR3 spans 12 residues. Trimming pared 1 base from V and 11 bases from J, leaving 9 bases between. The CDR3 DNA sequence: TGTGCCAGCAGTGAAGAAAGGGGGAAGCAGTTCTTC. It encodes CASSEERGKQFF.

The sample holds a few counts of this clone. V is TRBV7-9 and J is TRBJ2-7, with a tentative D call TRBD2 (5 bases). V was trimmed by 5 bases and J by 1 base, leaving 12 bases between them. The CDR3 runs to 14 residues. Germline V gene lookup returns CDR1 SEHNR and CDR2 FQNEAQ (reference sequence). The CDR3 DNA follows: TGTGCCAGCAGCCTGAGACGGGATTCCTACGAGCAGTACTTC. Translating it yields CASSLRRDSYEQYF.